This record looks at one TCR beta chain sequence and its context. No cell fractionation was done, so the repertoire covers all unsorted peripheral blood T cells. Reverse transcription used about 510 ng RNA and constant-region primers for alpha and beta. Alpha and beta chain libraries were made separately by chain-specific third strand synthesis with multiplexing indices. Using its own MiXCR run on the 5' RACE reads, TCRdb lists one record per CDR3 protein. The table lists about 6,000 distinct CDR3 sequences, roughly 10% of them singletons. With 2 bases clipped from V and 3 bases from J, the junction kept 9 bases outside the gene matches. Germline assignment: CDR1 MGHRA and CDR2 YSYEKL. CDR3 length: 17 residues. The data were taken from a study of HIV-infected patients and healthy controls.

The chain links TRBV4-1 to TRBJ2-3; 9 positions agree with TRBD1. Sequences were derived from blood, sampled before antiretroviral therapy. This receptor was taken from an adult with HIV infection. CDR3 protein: CASSQLLGTGRTDTQYF. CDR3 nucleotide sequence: TGCGCCAGCAGCCAACTCCTGGGGACAGGGCGTACAGATACGCAGTATTTT.